Listed below are T cell receptor beta chains from one sample, sequenced in a study of T cell responses to AZD1222 COVID-19 vaccine. Sequencing used immunoSEQ multiplex PCR; TCRdb keeps in-frame clones, though not all of them. Among about 94,000 clones, 85% were seen once, and the ten largest hold 4.5% to 5%. The source material was peripheral blood, sampled 28 days after the second AZD1222 dose. All receptors derive from an adult who received the AZD1222 COVID-19 vaccine. Both conserved end residues are part of each CDR3. D genes are given only for firm matches. The size entry is marked missing in some rows and otherwise reads once, few, many or a size class.

>TRBJ1-2|-|once|TRBV6-5
TGTGCCAGCAGTACAGCCTTTAACTATGGCTACACCTTC
CASSTAFNYGYTF
>TRBJ2-1|TRBD2|-|TRBV7-2
TGTGCCAGCAGCTTAGTTCCTAGCGGGAGGGGTGATTACAATGAGCAGTTCTTC
CASSLVPSGRGDYNEQFF
>TRBJ2-2|TRBD1|-|TRBV7-3
TGTGCCAGCAGCTTAAAGATGGGGACAGGGTACACCGGGGAGCTGTTTTTT
CASSLKMGTGYTGELFF
>TRBJ2-7|TRBD1|-|TRBV5-7
TGTGCCAGCAGCAGTCACGTGGACAGGGCATCTGGCGAGCAGTACTTC
CASSSHVDRASGEQYF
>TRBJ2-7|-|once|TRBV6-5
TGTGCCAGCAGTTACCGGGACCCGAGTATTAGGGAGCAGTACTTC
CASSYRDPSIREQYF
>TRBJ1-1|-|-|TRBV9
TGTGCCAGCAGCGTTGGAACTCCTGAAGCTTTCTTT
CASSVGTPEAFF
>TRBJ2-2|-|-|TRBV19
TGTGCCAGTCGAATCCGAGCGAACACCGGGGAGCTGTTTTTT
CASRIRANTGELFF
>TRBJ2-1|-|-|TRBV21-1
TGTGCCAGCAGCGGGTGCTACAATGAGCAGTTCTTC
CASSGCYNEQFF
>TRBJ1-5|-|-|TRBV21-1
TGTGCCAGCAGCAAAGGACCAGGGAGGGGCAATCAGCCCCAGCATTTT
CASSKGPGRGNQPQHF
>TRBJ2-3|TRBD2|-|TRBV5-1
TGCGCCAGCAGCTTGGCTGGAGCGGGGGGCCGGCGAACGCAGTATTTT
CASSLAGAGGRRTQYF
>TRBJ1-1|-|-|TRBV19
TGTGCCAGTAGTATACGCAGGGAACGTACTGAAGCTTTCTTT
CASSIRRERTEAFF
>TRBJ1-2|-|-|TRBV18
TGTGCCAGCTCGGTTACAGGGCAGGACTATGGCTACACCTTC
CASSVTGQDYGYTF
>TRBJ2-1|-|-|TRBV5-1
TGCGCCAGCAGCAGGGGGGCACTCCCCGGGGATGAGCAGTTCTTC
CASSRGALPGDEQFF
>TRBJ1-1|TRBD1|-|TRBV28
TGTGCCAGCCGGGACAGGGGAAGCACTGAAGCTTTCTTT
CASRDRGSTEAFF
>TRBJ1-2|TRBD1|-|TRBV5-1
TGCGCCAGCAGCTCGGGACAGCCAGCGAGGGGCTACACCTTC
CASSSGQPARGYTF
>TRBJ1-2|TRBD1|-|TRBV6-2/TRBV6-3
TGTGCCAGCAGTTACTCGACAGGGGCGGTCGATGGCTACACCTTC
CASSYSTGAVDGYTF
>TRBJ1-2|-|-|TRBV4-3
TGCGCCAGCAGCCAAGATCTGGCAGACTATGGCTACACCTTC
CASSQDLADYGYTF
>TRBJ1-5|-|-|TRBV5-1
TGCGCCAGCAGCTTGTACGGTGATAGCAATCAGCCCCAGCATTTT
CASSLYGDSNQPQHF
>TRBJ2-2|-|few|TRBV12-2
TGTGCAAGTCGCTTAGGTCTCGGAGGGCTACCCCAGGGGGAAACCGGGGAGCTGTTTTTT
CASRLGLGGLPQGETGELFF
>TRBJ1-2|TRBD1|-|TRBV19
TGTGCCAGTAGTACGGACAGGGGAGGTCGTGGCTACACCTTC
CASSTDRGGRGYTF